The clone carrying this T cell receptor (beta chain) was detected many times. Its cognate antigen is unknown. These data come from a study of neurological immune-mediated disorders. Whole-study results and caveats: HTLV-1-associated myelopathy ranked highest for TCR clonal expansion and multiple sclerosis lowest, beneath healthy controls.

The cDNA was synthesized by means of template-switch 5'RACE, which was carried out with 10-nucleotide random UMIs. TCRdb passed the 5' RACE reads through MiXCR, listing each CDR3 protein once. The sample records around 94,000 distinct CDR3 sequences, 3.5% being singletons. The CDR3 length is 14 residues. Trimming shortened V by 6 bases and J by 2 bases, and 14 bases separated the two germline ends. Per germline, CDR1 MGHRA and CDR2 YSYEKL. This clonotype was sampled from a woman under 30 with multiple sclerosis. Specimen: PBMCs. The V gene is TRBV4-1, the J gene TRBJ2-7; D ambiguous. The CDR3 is CASSPSGLPYEQYF. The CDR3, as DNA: TGCGCCAGCAGTCCCTCGGGTTTGCCCTACGAGCAGTACTTC.